The 10 T cell receptor beta chains in this list originate from one sample, sequenced in a study of blood T cell repertoires in COVID-19. The data were produced by immunoSEQ multiplex PCR, yet TCRdb's version contains in-frame clones alone and is incomplete. Of roughly 160,000 clones in the sample, 84% were seen once. The sequenced sample was PBMCs or T cells enriched from blood (not recorded which). Receptors originate from a man aged 45 to 65 who had recovered from COVID-19.

Turning to this clone: One end of the junction does not line up with germline, which may come from a read error. The chain joins TRBV5-4 to TRBJ2-3, with D possibly TRBD1 on 6 matching bases. There are 15 residues in the CDR3. CDR1 is SGHNT and CDR2 is YYREEE in the germline V gene (reference sequence). The CDR3 here is CASTLNRARADTQYF. The CDR3 nucleotides are TGTGCCAGCACCTTGAACAGGGCCCGGGCAGATACGCAGTATTTT.

This chain links TRBV15 with TRBJ1-1; D not resolved. CDR1 is LNHNV, CDR2 YYDKDF, per germline (reference sequence). The CDR3 contains 13 residues. The germline V and J ends were trimmed by 1 base and 6 bases, with 9 bases remaining between them. CDR3 sequence (DNA): TGTGCCACCAGCAGAGGAGGATATTCTGAAGCTTTCTTT. Translation gives CATSRGGYSEAFF. The complete variable domain, with remaining parts taken from reference TRBV15 and TRBJ1-1, reads DAMVIQNPRYQVTQFGKPVTLSCSQTLNHNVMYWYQQKSSQAPKLLFHYYDKDFNNEADTPDNFQSRRPNTSFCFLDIRSPGLGDTAMYLCATSRGGYSEAFFGQGTRLTVV.

The J gene is TRBJ1-6, the V gene TRBV4-1, with 9 bases fitting TRBD1. The V and J ends lost 4 bases and 5 bases, in that order; junction bases with no gene match: 0. CDR3 length equals 14 residues. The V gene's germline CDR1 is MGHRA and CDR2 YSYEKL. In DNA form, the CDR3 reads TGCGCCAGCAGCCGGGACAGGGATAATTCACCCCTCCACTTT. This codes for CASSRDRDNSPLHF.

The chain recombines TRBV5-1 with TRBJ1-3; TRBD1 matches at 9 bases. The germline V gene has CDR1 SGHRS and CDR2 YFSETQ. V trimming: 3 bases; J trimming: 1 base; junction bases outside the gene matches: 5. CDR3 length equals 16 residues. CDR3 residues: CASSSAGTGSGNTIYF. CDR3 nucleotide sequence: TGCGCCAGCAGCTCCGCCGGGACAGGGTCTGGAAACACCATATATTTT.

V gene TRBV9 combines with J gene TRBJ2-2; TRBD1 aligns across 8 bases. The CDR3 is 17 residues long. CDR1 and CDR2 (germline): SGDLS, YYNGEE. Trimming cost V 0 bases and J 5 bases; bases outside gene matches: 9. This CDR3 is CASSVVAQGAGTGELFF. The CDR3 bases are TGTGCCAGCAGCGTAGTTGCTCAGGGGGCAGGGACCGGGGAGCTGTTTTTT. The whole variable domain, filled in from reference TRBV9 and TRBJ2-2, reads DSGVTQTPKHLITATGQRVTLRCSPRSGDLSVYWYQQSLDQGLQFLIQYYNGEERAKGNILERFSAQQFPDLHSELNLSSLELGDSALYFCASSVVAQGAGTGELFFGEGSRLTVL.

The chain recombines TRBV7-9 with TRBJ2-3; 7 bases line up with TRBD1. The CDR3 extends over 16 amino acids. Trimming at V came to 5 bases and at J to 4 bases, leaving 12 bases not matched to a gene. The germline CDR1 and CDR2 sequences are SEHNR and FQNEAQ (reference sequence). CDR3: CASSPRGGRVADTQYF. The CDR3 DNA follows: TGTGCCAGCAGCCCCCGAGGGGGCCGGGTCGCAGATACGCAGTATTTT. Variable domain in full (rest from reference TRBV7-9 and TRBJ2-3): DTGVSQNPRHKITKRGQNVTFRCDPISEHNRLYWYRQTLGQGPEFLTYFQNEAQLEKSRLLSDRFSAERPKGSFSTLEIQRTEQGDSAMYLCASSPRGGRVADTQYFGPGTRLTVL.

The rearrangement joins TRBV7-6 to TRBJ1-1; 12 bases are a match to TRBD1. Germline lookup yields CDR1 SGHVS and CDR2 FNYEAQ. The CDR3 contains 17 residues. With 5 bases clipped from V and 1 base from J, the junction kept 8 bases outside the gene matches. CDR3 sequence reads: CASSDGTGGEWNTEAFF. For the CDR3, the DNA is TGTGCCAGCAGCGACGGGACAGGGGGCGAGTGGAACACTGAAGCTTTCTTT. Combining the CDR3 with reference TRBV7-6 and TRBJ1-1 gives the whole variable domain GAGVSQSPRYKVTKRGQDVALRCDPISGHVSLYWYRQALGQGPEFLTYFNYEAQQDKSGLPNDRFSAERPEGSISTLTIQRTEQRDSAMYRCASSDGTGGEWNTEAFFGQGTRLTVV.

The J gene is TRBJ2-3, the V gene TRBV5-1; possibly TRBD2 for D (6 bases). The CDR3 totals 15 residues. CDR1 and CDR2 from the germline V gene are SGHRS and YFSETQ. V lost 6 bases to trimming and J lost 6 bases, with 20 bases between them. CDR3 bases: TGCGCCAGCATTAGCGGTTTGGGTTACGAGGATACGCAGTATTTT. This sequence encodes CASISGLGYEDTQYF.

This clone has just a few counts. CDR3 protein: CASSLPGTGSGELFF. DNA of the CDR3: TGTGCCAGCAGCCTCCCCGGGACAGGGTCCGGGGAGCTGTTTTTT. This sequence joins TRBV25-1 and TRBJ2-2; 9 positions match TRBD1. Germline assignment: CDR1 MGHDK and CDR2 SYGVNS. This CDR3 is 15 amino acids long. V shed 6 bases, J shed 6 bases, and the junction held 8 bases outside the gene matches.

In this sample, this clone turned up once. V usage is TRBV28 and J usage is TRBJ2-7; D perhaps matches TRBD2 (7 bases). V shed 11 bases and J shed 4 bases, with 18 bases lying between them. CDR1 is MDHEN, CDR2 SYDVKM, per germline. The CDR3 loop spans 13 amino acids. CDR3 in DNA: TGTGCCGGCCGTGGGGGGGCGCAATACGAGCAGTACTTC. Translated, it gives CAGRGGAQYEQYF. Complete variable domain (other parts from reference TRBV28 and TRBJ2-7): DVKVTQSSRYLVKRTGEKVFLECVQDMDHENMFWYRQDPGLGLRLIYFSYDVKMKEKGDIPEGYSVSREKKERFSLILESASTNQTSMYLCAGRGGAQYEQYFGPGTRLTVT.